This T cell receptor beta chain emerged from a study of Ad26.COV2.S vaccination and SARS-CoV-2 variants. Study results and limitations: Possibly, TCR breadth and depth analyses underestimated total T cell responses.

Points on this clone: Its specificity is unknown.

The protocol was immunoSEQ multiplex PCR, while the TCRdb copy is restricted to in-frame clones and leaves out a portion. The repertoire consists of about 350,000 clones, with roughly 89% occurring once and the leading ten covering roughly 5%. The treatment was: about 20 received Ad26.COV2.S at low or high dose, single or two shots; roughly five received placebo; per-sample allocation not given. Sampling occurred on day 63 after the first vaccine or placebo injection. The sample came from a Boston adult aged 18-55 years. The shot given was an Ad26 vector that makes Wuhan-strain SARS-CoV-2 spike. The V gene's germline CDR1 is LGHDT and CDR2 YNNKEL (reference sequence). Germline trimming cut 1 base from V and 3 bases from J; bases unmatched to any gene: 4. This CDR3 contains 15 residues.

This clonotype was obtained from a person aged 18 to 65 who received the Ad26.COV2.S COVID-19 vaccine or a placebo. The chain has TRBV3-1 (or the pseudogene TRBV3-2) and TRBJ2-7, with 9 bases lining up with TRBD1. The sequences come from peripheral blood, collected in a trial of Ad26.COV2.S vaccine versus placebo. CDR3 coding DNA: TGTGCCAGCAGCCAAGTGCGGACAGGGGACTACGAGCAGTACTTC. As protein: CASSQVRTGDYEQYF.